What follows is one T cell receptor (beta chain) and its context. Its antigen is still unknown. Base qualities are missing; no much larger clone stands one base away. This entry belongs to a study of blood T cell repertoires in COVID-19 (dated by TCRdb to 2018 to 2020). Broadly, across the study: The collaborator samples originated in the United States, Italy and Spain and spanned the acute and convalescent phases of COVID-19. The prospective study material was composed of cDNA or gDNA derived from T cells, B-cell-depleted T cells, or PBMCs. Deeply sampled blood TCRbeta repertoires from subjects exposed to, actively infected with, or recovered from COVID-19 were included in the dataset. The repertoires were released in a freely available public database intended as a resource for research on the immune response to SARS-CoV-2. The samples were drawn from two sources: the first 160 participants of the ongoing ImmuneRACE study, and over 950 subjects contributed by 6 global collaborators. The sample metadata nearly always contained a de-identified subject ID, COVID-19 status, age in years and sex. Where available, HLA class I and class II types were taken from metadata supplied by the sample provider and were not determined by assay-based typing.

V sheds 5 bases and J sheds 0 bases, leaving 13 bases between their ends. Reading the germline V gene gives CDR1 KGHDR and CDR2 SFDVKD. Reading from cysteine to phenylalanine, the CDR3 counts 16 amino acids. Of the read, only the CDR3 DNA is kept; its 48 bases are in frame from base 1. The immunoSEQ Assay, a bias-controlled multiplex PCR, was used to amplify TCRbeta CDR3 regions from genomic DNA. The original pipeline was this. The number of nucleated cells in each sample was estimated by amplification of reference gene primers within the assay. To quantify the absolute abundance of each unique TCRbeta CDR3 rearrangement, sequence reads were collapsed and filtered. For each sample, productive Simpson clonality was calculated by taking the square root of Simpson's diversity index across productive rearrangements. TCRdb took over this immuneACCESS table, retaining in-frame rearrangements with V and J assigned. Such tables are incomplete; in checked studies, under half of the missing clones stem from an unresolved V gene, and the remainder is unexplained. The D gene and trimming were derived from the DNA, and the V and J assignments and clone size from that table. Recorded for this sample are some 240,000 clones; around 81% of them occurred a single time. The ten biggest clones cover more than 10% of the sample.

Overall results and qualifications from the work: How much clinical and demographic metadata was included differed by source and by participant, and the metadata was provided uncurated.

Collaborating institutions collected whole blood in K2EDTA tubes following their own protocols. For TCRbeta analysis, collaborator samples were shipped as frozen whole blood, as isolated PBMCs, or as DNA extracted from either sample type. This receptor was taken from a human donor in a cohort sampled during active COVID-19. Sequencing input: peripheral blood. The rearrangement combines TRBV24-1 with TRBJ2-1; the D gene remains uncertain. The DNA sequence follows: TGTGCCACCAGTGGTTTTACCGTAGACTCCTACAATGAGCAGTTCTTC. Translation gives CATSGFTVDSYNEQFF.